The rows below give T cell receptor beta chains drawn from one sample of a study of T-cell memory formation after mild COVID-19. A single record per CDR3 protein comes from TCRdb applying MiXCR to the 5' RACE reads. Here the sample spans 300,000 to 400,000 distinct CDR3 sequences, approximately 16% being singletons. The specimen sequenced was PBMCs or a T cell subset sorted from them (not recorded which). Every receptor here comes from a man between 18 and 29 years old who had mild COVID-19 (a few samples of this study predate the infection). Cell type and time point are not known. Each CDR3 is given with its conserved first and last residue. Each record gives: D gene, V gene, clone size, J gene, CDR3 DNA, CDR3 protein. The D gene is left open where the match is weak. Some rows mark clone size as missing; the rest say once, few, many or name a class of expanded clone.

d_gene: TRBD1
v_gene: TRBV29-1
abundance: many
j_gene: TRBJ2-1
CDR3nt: TGCAGCGTTACGGGACAGAGCTACAATGAGCAGTTCTTC
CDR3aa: CSVTGQSYNEQFF

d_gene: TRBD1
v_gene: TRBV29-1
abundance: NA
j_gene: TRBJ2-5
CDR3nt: TGCAGCGTTGAGTACAGGGGAAGCGGCGAGACCCAGTACTTC
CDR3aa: CSVEYRGSGETQYF

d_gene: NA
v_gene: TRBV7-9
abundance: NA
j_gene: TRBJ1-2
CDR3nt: TGTGCCAGCAGCTTAGCCGGGCCTGGCTACACCTTC
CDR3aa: CASSLAGPGYTF

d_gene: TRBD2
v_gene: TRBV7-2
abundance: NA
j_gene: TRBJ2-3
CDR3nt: TGTGCCAGCAGCCCCCGACTAGCGGGGTCCGGAGATACGCAGTATTTT
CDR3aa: CASSPRLAGSGDTQYF

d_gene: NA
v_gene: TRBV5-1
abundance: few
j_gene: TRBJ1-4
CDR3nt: TGCGCCAGCAGTTCCGAGGGGAATGAAAAACTGTTTTTT
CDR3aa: CASSSEGNEKLFF

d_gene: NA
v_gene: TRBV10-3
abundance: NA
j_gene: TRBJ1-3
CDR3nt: TGTGCCATCAGTGAGTCAGGGTCGGCTCACTCTGGAAACACCATATATTTT
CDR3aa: CAISESGSAHSGNTIYF

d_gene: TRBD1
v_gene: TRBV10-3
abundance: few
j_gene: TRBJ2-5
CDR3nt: TGTGCCATCAGCTCCGGGACAGGGCCTCAAGAGACCCAGTACTTC
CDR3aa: CAISSGTGPQETQYF

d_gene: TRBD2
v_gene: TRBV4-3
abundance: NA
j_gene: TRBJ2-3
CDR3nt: TGCGCCAGCAGCCAAGGCGGGGGGCCTCTCCGGAAAGATACGCAGTATTTT
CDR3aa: CASSQGGGPLRKDTQYF

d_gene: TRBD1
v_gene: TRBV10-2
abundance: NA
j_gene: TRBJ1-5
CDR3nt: TGCGCCAGCAGCCTGACAGGGCCCCAAAGCAATCAGCCCCAGCATTTT
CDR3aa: CASSLTGPQSNQPQHF

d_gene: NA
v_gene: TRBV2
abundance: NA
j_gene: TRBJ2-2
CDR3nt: TGTGCCAGCAGTGAAGAGGGGTTGGGCACCGGGGAGCTGTTTTTT
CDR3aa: CASSEEGLGTGELFF

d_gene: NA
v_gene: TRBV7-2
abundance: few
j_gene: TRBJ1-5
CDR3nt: TGTGCCAGTCTCGTATTGTTACAGCCCCAGCATTTT
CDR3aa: CASLVLLQPQHF

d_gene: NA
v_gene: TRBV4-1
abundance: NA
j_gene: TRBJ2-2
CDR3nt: TGCGCCAGCAGCCCCAGGGTAGGGACCGGGGAGCTGTTTTTT
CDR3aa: CASSPRVGTGELFF

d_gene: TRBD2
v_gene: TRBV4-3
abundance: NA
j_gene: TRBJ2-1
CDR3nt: TGCGCCAGCAGCCAAGAGGCGGGGGGGGTAAGTTTCGGTGAGCAGTTCTTC
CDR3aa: CASSQEAGGVSFGEQFF

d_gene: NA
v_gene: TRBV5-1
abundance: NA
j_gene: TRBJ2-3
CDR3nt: TGCGCCAGCAGCTTGGTGGCGGCTACACGAAGCACAGATACGCAGTATTTT
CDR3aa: CASSLVAATRSTDTQYF

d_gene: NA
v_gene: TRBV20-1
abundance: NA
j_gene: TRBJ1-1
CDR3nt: TGCAGTGCCGACATCGGGTTGAACACTGAAGCTTTCTTT
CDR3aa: CSADIGLNTEAFF

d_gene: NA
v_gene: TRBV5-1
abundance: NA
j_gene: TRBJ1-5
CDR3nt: TGCGCCAGCAGCTTAGACGGGATGAGCAATCAGCCCCAGCATTTT
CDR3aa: CASSLDGMSNQPQHF

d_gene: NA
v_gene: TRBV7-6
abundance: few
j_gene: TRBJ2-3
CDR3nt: TGTGCCAGCAGCTTAGGGACAACGAGGACAGATACGCAGTATTTT
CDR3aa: CASSLGTTRTDTQYF

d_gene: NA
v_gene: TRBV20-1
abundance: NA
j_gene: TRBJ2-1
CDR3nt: TGCAGTGCTAGAGATGGGGCAGGGGAAGTCAGTGAGCAGTTCTTC
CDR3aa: CSARDGAGEVSEQFF

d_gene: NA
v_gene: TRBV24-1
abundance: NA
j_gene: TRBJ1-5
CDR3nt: TGTGCCACAGGGGGGTACAGCAATCAGCCCCAGCATTTT
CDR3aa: CATGGYSNQPQHF

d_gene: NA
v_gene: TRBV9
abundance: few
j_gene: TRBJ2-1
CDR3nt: TGTGCCAGCAGCGTAGCCGAGGGTGAGCAGTTCTTC
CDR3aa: CASSVAEGEQFF

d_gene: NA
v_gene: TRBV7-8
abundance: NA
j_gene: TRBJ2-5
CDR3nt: TGTGCCAGCAGCCATCAGGACGGGGCCGGGGAGACCCAGTACTTC
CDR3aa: CASSHQDGAGETQYF

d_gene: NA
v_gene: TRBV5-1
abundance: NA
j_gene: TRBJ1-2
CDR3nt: TGCGCCAGCAGCTCCCGGGACACCTCTAACTATGGCTACACCTTC
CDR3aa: CASSSRDTSNYGYTF

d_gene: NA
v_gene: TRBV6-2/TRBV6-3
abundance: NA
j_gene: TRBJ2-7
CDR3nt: TGTGCCAGCAGTTACTCAGCCAGGGGCTTTACCTACGAGCAGTACTTC
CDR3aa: CASSYSARGFTYEQYF

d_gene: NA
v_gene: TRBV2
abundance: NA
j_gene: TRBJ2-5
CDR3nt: TGTGCCAGCAGTGAAATGGCTTCCTTTCAAGAGACCCAGTACTTC
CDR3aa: CASSEMASFQETQYF

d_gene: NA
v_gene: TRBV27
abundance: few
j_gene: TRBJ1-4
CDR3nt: TGTGCCAGCAGTCATACAGGGACGAGGAAACTGTTTTTT
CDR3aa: CASSHTGTRKLFF

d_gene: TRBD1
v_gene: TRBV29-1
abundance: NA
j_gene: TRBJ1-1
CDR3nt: TGCAGCCTGGACCCGGACAGGGGGAACACTGAAGCTTTCTTT
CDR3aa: CSLDPDRGNTEAFF

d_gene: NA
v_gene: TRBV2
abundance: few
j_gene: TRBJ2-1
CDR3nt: TGTGCCAGCAGTGAAGCCACGGTTTACAATGAGCAGTTCTTC
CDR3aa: CASSEATVYNEQFF

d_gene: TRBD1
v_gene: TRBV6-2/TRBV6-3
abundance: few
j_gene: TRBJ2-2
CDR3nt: TGTGCCAGCAGTTACTTCCCTCCGGGACAGGGGGCTACAAACTCTGGGGAGCTGTTTTTT
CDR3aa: CASSYFPPGQGATNSGELFF

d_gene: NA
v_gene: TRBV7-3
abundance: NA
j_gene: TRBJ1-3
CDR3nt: TGTGCCAGCAGCTTAAGCGCTAACTCTGGAAACACCATATATTTT
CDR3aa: CASSLSANSGNTIYF

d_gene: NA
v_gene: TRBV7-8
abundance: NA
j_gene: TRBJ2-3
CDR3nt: TGTGCCAGCAGCCCATACACGGGCATTTTTGGGGGAGATACGCAGTATTTT
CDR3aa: CASSPYTGIFGGDTQYF

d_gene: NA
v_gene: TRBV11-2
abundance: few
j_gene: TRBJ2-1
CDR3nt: TGTGCCAGCAGCTTAGATAGATGGGATGAGCAGTTCTTC
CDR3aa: CASSLDRWDEQFF

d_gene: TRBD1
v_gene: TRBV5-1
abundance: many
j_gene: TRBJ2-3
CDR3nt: TGCGCCAGCAGCGACAGGGTTAGCACAGATACGCAGTATTTT
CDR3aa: CASSDRVSTDTQYF

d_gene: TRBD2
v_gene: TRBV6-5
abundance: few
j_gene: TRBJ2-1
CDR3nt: TGTGCCAGCACAACAAGACTAGCGGGGGGGCTAGATGAGCAGTTCTTC
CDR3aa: CASTTRLAGGLDEQFF

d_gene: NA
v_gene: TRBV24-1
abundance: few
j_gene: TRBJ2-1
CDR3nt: TGTGCCACCAGTGATCCCGGGGGGCGTCGGGGTAGTTCCTACAATGAGCAGTTCTTC
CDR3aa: CATSDPGGRRGSSYNEQFF

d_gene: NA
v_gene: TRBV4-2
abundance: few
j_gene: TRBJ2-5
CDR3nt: TGTGCCAGCAGCCAAGATCGCCGGGCCGGGGAGACCCAGTACTTC
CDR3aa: CASSQDRRAGETQYF

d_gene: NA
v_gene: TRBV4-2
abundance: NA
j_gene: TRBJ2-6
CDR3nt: TGTGCCAGCAGCCAAGTAGGGGCTGGGGCCAACGTCCTGACTTTC
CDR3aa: CASSQVGAGANVLTF

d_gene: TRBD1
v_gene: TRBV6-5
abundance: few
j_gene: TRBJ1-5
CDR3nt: TGTGCCAGCTTTGGGGACAGCCGAAGATATAGCAATCAGCCCCAGCATTTT
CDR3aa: CASFGDSRRYSNQPQHF

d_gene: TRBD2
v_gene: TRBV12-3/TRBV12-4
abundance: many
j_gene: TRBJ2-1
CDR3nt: TGTGCCAGCAGTTGGGGACTAGCGGGGGAGTCTGAGCAGTTCTTC
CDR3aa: CASSWGLAGESEQFF

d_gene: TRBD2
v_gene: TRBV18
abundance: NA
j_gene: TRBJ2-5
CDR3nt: TGTGCCAGCTCACCCCCGGGGACTAGCGGGAGACAAGAGACCCAGTACTTC
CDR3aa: CASSPPGTSGRQETQYF

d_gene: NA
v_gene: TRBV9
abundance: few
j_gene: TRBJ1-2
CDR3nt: TGTGCCAGCAGCGTAGCCCTGGCAGGCTTGCCCTATGGCTACACCTTC
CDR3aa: CASSVALAGLPYGYTF

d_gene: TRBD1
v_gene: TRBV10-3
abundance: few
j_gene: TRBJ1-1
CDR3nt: TGTGCCATCACTAGGACAGGGGACACTGAAGCTTTCTTT
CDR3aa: CAITRTGDTEAFF

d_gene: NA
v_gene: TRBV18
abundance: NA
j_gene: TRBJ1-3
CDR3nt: TGTGCCAGCTCACTGATGGATGTCTCTGGAAACACCATATATTTT
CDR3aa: CASSLMDVSGNTIYF

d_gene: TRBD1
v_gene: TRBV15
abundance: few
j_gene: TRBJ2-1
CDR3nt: TGTGCCACCAGCGGAACAGGGGATAATGAGCAGTTCTTC
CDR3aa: CATSGTGDNEQFF

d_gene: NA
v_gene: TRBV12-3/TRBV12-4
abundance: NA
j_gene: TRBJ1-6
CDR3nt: TGTGCCAGCAGTTTTCTGGCAGGCCATAATTCACCCCTCCACTTT
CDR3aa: CASSFLAGHNSPLHF

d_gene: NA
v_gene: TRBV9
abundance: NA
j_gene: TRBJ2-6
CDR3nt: TGTGCCAGCAGCGTAGGGGGAGTAACCAACGTCCTGACTTTC
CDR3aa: CASSVGGVTNVLTF